The 21 T cell receptor beta chains listed next were all sequenced from one sample in a study of long-term antiretroviral therapy in people with HIV. Sequencing used immunoSEQ v3.0 at survey level. The method was immunoSEQ multiplex PCR; TCRdb's version includes in-frame clones alone and lacks a portion of them. The sample includes around 21,000 clones, around 80% of them seen just once. Sequencing used unsorted PBMCs, obtained 1.9 years after starting antiretroviral therapy. These receptors were collected from a woman in her 50s with HIV.

The rearrangement links TRBV27 to TRBJ2-2; the match to TRBD1 covers 8 bases. Germline V gene data show CDR1 as MNHEY and CDR2 as SMNVEV (reference sequence). Trimming took 1 base from V and 1 from J; bases not matched to a gene: 11. The CDR3 contains 19 residues. The CDR3 here is CASSLFRQGPLLNTGELFF. The CDR3 bases are TGTGCCAGCAGTTTATTTCGACAGGGGCCCCTCCTGAACACCGGGGAGCTGTTTTTT.

This clone was counted once. This rearrangement joins TRBV10-3 to TRBJ1-5; possibly TRBD1 for D (5 bases). This CDR3 is 18 amino acids long. The germline V and J ends were trimmed by 1 base and 2 bases, with 18 bases remaining between them. CDR1 is ENHRY, CDR2 SYGVKD, per germline. CDR3 residues: CAISEFAGGDGGNQPQHF. CDR3 sequence (DNA): TGTGCCATCAGTGAGTTCGCCGGGGGGGATGGCGGCAATCAGCCCCAGCATTTT.

The chain is built from TRBV13 and TRBJ1-2; possible D gene TRBD1, 6 bases. Trimming took off 7 bases at V and 4 bases at J, with 19 bases between the two ends. The CDR3 length is 15 residues. Germline CDR1 and CDR2: PRHDT and FYEKMQ (reference sequence). CDR3: CASTRPGGGGYGYTF. CDR3 nucleotide sequence: TGTGCCAGCACCCGACCGGGGGGGGGCGGCTATGGCTACACCTTC.

The chain joins TRBV23-1 to TRBJ2-2, with 7 bases identical to TRBD1. Being an ORF, TRBV23-1 has a function that is uncertain. The CDR3 has 19 amino acids. V dropped 2 bases and J dropped 8; count of bases not matched to a gene: 20. CDR3 sequence reads: CASSQPSEEGDSFSGELFF. CDR3 DNA sequence: TGCGCCAGCAGTCAACCCAGCGAGGAAGGGGACAGTTTTAGTGGGGAGCTGTTTTTT.

This clone has more than one count but fewer than ten. V and J are TRBV19 and TRBJ1-6; D is ambiguous. Germline V CDR1 and CDR2: LNHDA, SQIVND (reference sequence). Trimming left V 6 bases short and J 6 bases short, with 9 bases between. CDR3 length equals 13 residues. This CDR3 is CASSPDVNSPLHF. The CDR3 bases are TGTGCCAGTAGCCCGGACGTTAATTCACCCCTCCACTTT. The full variable domain, rest sourced from reference TRBV19 and TRBJ1-6, is DGGITQSPKYLFRKEGQNVTLSCEQNLNHDAMYWYRQDPGQGLRLIYYSQIVNDFQKGDIAEGYSVSREKKESFPLTVTSAQKNPTAFYLCASSPDVNSPLHFGNGTRLTVT.

The chain employs TRBV4-2 and TRBJ2-2; TRBD2 matches 8 bases. The CDR3 has 19 residues. CDR1 and CDR2 (germline): LGHNA, YNFKEQ. After removal of 4 bases from V and 0 bases from J, the junction contained 13 bases not matched to a gene. The DNA of the CDR3 is TGTGCCAGCAGCCCCCGGCTCCCTGGGCGGGGGGCGAACACCGGGGAGCTGTTTTTT. It yields the protein CASSPRLPGRGANTGELFF.

This clone has only one observation. This chain joins TRBV2 and TRBJ1-6; D is unclear. The germline V gene has CDR1 SNHLY and CDR2 FYNNEI. The CDR3 length is 14 residues. The V end was cut by 6 bases, the J end by 4 bases, with 10 bases between. The CDR3 DNA reads TGTGCCAGCAGGGTAACACCGTATAATTCACCCCTCCACTTT. This codes for CASRVTPYNSPLHF.

With regard to this clone: One end of the junction varies from germline; a read error may be responsible. This chain connects TRBV5-1 to TRBJ1-2; TRBD1 matches 10 bases. The CDR3 has 14 amino acids. In germline, CDR1 is SGHRS, CDR2 YFSETQ. The CDR3 DNA reads TGCGCCGGCAGCTTGGGGACAGGGGAGTATGGCTACACCTTC. It specifies CAGSLGTGEYGYTF.

This clone has just a few counts. The chain employs TRBV4-1 and TRBJ1-6; the D is unclear. Germline V gives CDR1 MGHRA, CDR2 YSYEKL. This CDR3 comprises 15 residues. V dropped 3 bases and J dropped 7 bases, with 13 bases sitting between them. The CDR3 sequence is CASSQSLVGNSPLHF. The DNA of the CDR3 is TGCGCCAGCAGCCAGTCTCTCGTAGGGAATTCACCCCTCCACTTT.

This chain connects TRBV11-2 to TRBJ2-7, with D hard to call. The CDR3 is made up of 15 amino acids. Per germline, CDR1 SGHAT and CDR2 FQNNGV. V was shortened by 5 bases and J by 0 bases, with 14 bases between the two germline ends. The CDR3, as DNA: TGTGCCAGCAGCCTACGGGCCGTAAGCTCCTACGAGCAGTACTTC. Translation: CASSLRAVSSYEQYF.

The J gene is TRBJ1-2, the V gene TRBV30; the D gene is possibly TRBD1 (6 bases). CDR1 is GTSNPN, CDR2 SVGIG, per germline (reference sequence). This CDR3 contains 12 residues. Trimming removed 6 bases at V and 3 bases at J, with 11 bases between. The chain's CDR3 is CACRGPYYGYTF. The CDR3 region has the DNA TGTGCCTGCCGGGGGCCTTACTATGGCTACACCTTC.

The V gene is TRBV5-6, the J gene TRBJ2-7, with D possibly being TRBD1 (6 bases). The CDR3 contains 12 residues. V shed 4 bases and J shed 2 bases, with 7 bases lying between them. Germline V gene data show CDR1 as SGHDT and CDR2 as YYEEEE. CDR3 sequence reads: CASSRTAYEQYF. DNA of the CDR3: TGTGCCAGCAGCCGGACAGCCTACGAGCAGTACTTC.

The rearrangement uses TRBV18 and TRBJ2-7, with D possibly matching TRBD1 (5 bases). The CDR3 extends over 14 amino acids. The V gene lost 2 bases and the J gene lost 0 bases, with 8 bases spanning the gap. Germline V gene lookup returns CDR1 KGHSH and CDR2 LQKENI. The CDR3 bases are TGTGCCAGCTCACCAGGGGCCTTCTCCTACGAGCAGTACTTC. Protein: CASSPGAFSYEQYF.

V is TRBV28 and J is TRBJ1-4; unclear D gene. Trimming removed 1 base from V and 17 bases from J, with 17 bases in between. Germline assignment: CDR1 MDHEN and CDR2 SYDVKM. The CDR3 is 13 amino acids. Here the CDR3 reads CASSLYPSLGPFF. DNA for the CDR3: TGTGCCAGCAGTTTATACCCCTCGTTGGGTCCATTTTTT.

V and J are TRBV11-3 and TRBJ2-1; D possibly corresponds to TRBD1 (5 bases). Germline lookup yields CDR1 SGHNT and CDR2 YENEEA. With 1 base removed from V and 8 bases from J, the gap between germline ends came to 9 bases. This CDR3 has 13 amino acids. CDR3 residues: CASSLGGSDEQFF. In DNA form, the CDR3 reads TGTGCCAGCAGCTTAGGGGGCTCGGATGAGCAGTTCTTC.

This chain connects TRBV27 to TRBJ2-1; 12 positions match TRBD2. The CDR3 covers 15 residues. Trimming removed 3 bases from V and 6 bases from J; junction bases left unmatched: 3. Germline V gene sequence: CDR1 MNHEY, CDR2 SMNVEV (reference sequence). This chain's CDR3 is CASSLASGGANEQFF. The CDR3 nucleotides are TGTGCCAGCAGTTTGGCTAGCGGGGGGGCCAATGAGCAGTTCTTC.

The V call is TRBV5-5, the J call TRBJ2-7; D unresolved. CDR1 is SGHKS, CDR2 YYEKEE, per germline (reference sequence). Trimming stripped 0 bases from V and 5 bases from J, with 6 bases between. CDR3 length: 12 residues. The CDR3 DNA reads as TGTGCCAGCAGCTTGGCTTACCACGAGCAGTACTTC. The encoded protein is CASSLAYHEQYF. The variable domain in full, with the rest retrieved from reference TRBV5-5 and TRBJ2-7, is DAGVTQSPTHLIKTRGQQVTLRCSPISGHKSVSWYQQVLGQGPQFIFQYYEKEERGRGNFPDRFSARQFPNYSSELNVNALLLGDSALYLCASSLAYHEQYFGPGTRLTVT.

This chain links TRBV2 with TRBJ1-2, with unresolved D. V lost 3 bases and J 0 bases, leaving 5 bases between the germline ends. CDR3 length: 13 residues. Germline V gene data show CDR1 as SNHLY and CDR2 as FYNNEI. CDR3 region: CASSDVANYGYTF. The CDR3 nucleotides are TGTGCCAGCAGTGACGTTGCTAACTATGGCTACACCTTC.

The genes are TRBV27 and TRBJ2-7; D ambiguous. The germline V gene encodes CDR1 MNHEY and CDR2 SMNVEV (reference sequence). V gave up 5 bases and J gave up 0 bases, with 8 bases separating them. There are 13 residues in the CDR3. This CDR3 is CASSPESSYEQYF. The CDR3 coding sequence is TGTGCCAGCAGTCCCGAGAGCTCCTACGAGCAGTACTTC.

The CDR3: CASSLEIATNEKLFF. Written as DNA, the CDR3 is TGTGCCAGCAGCTTAGAGATTGCAACTAATGAAAAACTGTTTTTT. The J gene is TRBJ1-4, the V gene TRBV7-2, with D uncertain. Per the germline V gene, CDR1 is SGHTA and CDR2 is FQGNSA. V was clipped by 1 base and J by 0 bases, with 6 bases between them. CDR3 length equals 15 residues.

The chain couples TRBV7-2 to TRBJ1-2; D perhaps matches TRBD1 (5 bases). Germline V gene lookup returns CDR1 SGHTA and CDR2 FQGNSA. The CDR3 is made up of 12 amino acids. Trimming pared 6 bases from V and 5 bases from J, leaving 10 bases between. The CDR3 DNA sequence: TGTGCCAGCAGGCGGGACCTTTATGGCTACACCTTC. It encodes CASRRDLYGYTF.